Listed below are T cell receptor beta chains from one sample, sequenced in a study of blood T cells in healthy people across ages. MiXCR, run by TCRdb on the 5' RACE reads, gives a single entry per CDR3 protein. Of about 1,500,000 distinct CDR3 sequences listed, 25% to 30% are singletons. The sample was blood. The source is a woman aged 25 to 39 in good health. The CDR3 runs from the conserved cysteine through the conserved F or W. A D gene is named only where the DNA matches it firmly. Size tells how often a clone was seen (once, few, many) or the class of an expanded clone, and some rows leave it out.

-,-,TRBJ1-1,TRBV3-1,CASSQEAGEAFF,TGTGCCAGCAGCCAAGAGGCCGGTGAAGCTTTCTTT
-,few,TRBJ1-2,TRBV6-5,CASSYSSRDEVGYTF,TGTGCCAGCAGTTACTCGAGCAGGGACGAAGTTGGCTACACCTTC
-,many,TRBJ2-3,TRBV20-1,CSARASKADTQYF,TGCAGTGCTCGAGCGAGTAAGGCGGATACGCAGTATTTT
-,-,TRBJ2-6,TRBV19,CASNNWDSGANVLTF,TGTGCCAGTAACAACTGGGACTCTGGGGCCAACGTCCTGACTTTC
-,-,TRBJ1-2,TRBV12-3/TRBV12-4,CASRRKNEDAYTF,TGTGCCAGCAGAAGAAAGAACGAAGACGCCTACACCTTC
TRBD1,few,TRBJ2-2,TRBV18,CASSWTGPNTGELFF,TGTGCCAGCTCCTGGACAGGGCCAAACACCGGGGAGCTGTTTTTT
-,-,TRBJ1-2,TRBV24-1,CATSDLRANYGYTF,TGTGCCACCAGTGATTTGCGGGCTAACTATGGCTACACCTTC
TRBD2,many,TRBJ2-5,TRBV5-1,CASSLYGGQETQYF,TGCGCCAGCAGCTTGTACGGGGGGCAAGAGACCCAGTACTTC
-,-,TRBJ2-5,TRBV24-1,CATRGTVPGTQYF,TGTGCCACCAGGGGAACCGTCCCGGGGACCCAGTACTTC
-,-,TRBJ1-2,TRBV7-2,CASSLTQGINYGYTF,TGTGCCAGCAGCTTAACGCAGGGGATCAACTATGGCTACACCTTC
TRBD2,-,TRBJ2-3,TRBV20-1,CSAGARLAGGLSSTDTQYF,TGCAGTGCTGGAGCGAGACTAGCGGGAGGCCTTTCTAGCACAGATACGCAGTATTTT
TRBD2,-,TRBJ2-3,TRBV20-1,CSAPLTSAGRDTQYF,TGCAGTGCCCCATTGACTAGCGCGGGAAGGGATACGCAGTATTTT
TRBD2,few,TRBJ2-3,TRBV7-3,CASSFGLAIADTQYF,TGTGCCAGCAGCTTCGGACTAGCCATTGCGGATACGCAGTATTTT
-,-,TRBJ1-6,TRBV6-1,CASYPLTGGIVNSPLHF,TGTGCCAGCTACCCATTGACAGGAGGGATCGTAAATTCACCCCTCCACTTT
-,-,TRBJ2-3,TRBV12-3/TRBV12-4,CASTMVTGMADTQYF,TGTGCCAGCACCATGGTTACGGGAATGGCAGATACGCAGTATTTT
TRBD2,few,TRBJ2-7,TRBV5-1,CASSSIAGTTYEQYF,TGCGCCAGCAGCTCCATAGCGGGGACCACCTACGAGCAGTACTTC
-,few,TRBJ2-5,TRBV2,CASSEATVTGLRETQYF,TGTGCCAGCAGTGAAGCGACGGTTACTGGGCTTCGAGAGACCCAGTACTTC
-,-,TRBJ2-4,TRBV5-1,CASSPPLAKNIQYF,TGCGCCAGCAGCCCCCCCCTAGCCAAAAACATTCAGTACTTC
-,many,TRBJ2-6,TRBV15,CATSRDGGSGANVLTF,TGTGCCACCAGCAGAGATGGAGGGTCTGGGGCCAACGTCCTGACTTTC
-,few,TRBJ1-5,TRBV20-1,CSARGSLRGQPQHF,TGCAGTGCTAGAGGCTCGCTTCGGGGGCAGCCCCAGCATTTT
-,few,TRBJ1-1,TRBV7-9,CASRALGVYHTEAFF,TGTGCCAGCAGGGCTCTTGGGGTCTATCACACTGAAGCTTTCTTT
-,few,TRBJ2-7,TRBV7-9,CASSRFATGVSIYEQYF,TGTGCCAGCAGCCGCTTTGCGACGGGAGTCTCAATTTACGAGCAGTACTTC
-,-,TRBJ1-2,TRBV30,CARMQGSNYGYTF,TGTGCCCGGATGCAGGGATCTAACTATGGCTACACCTTC
-,many,TRBJ2-1,TRBV10-3,CASLGGELEQFF,TGTGCCAGCTTGGGGGGAGAACTGGAGCAGTTCTTC
-,-,TRBJ1-1,TRBV30,CAWRRQDLITEAFF,TGTGCCTGGAGGAGACAGGACCTGATCACTGAAGCTTTCTTT
TRBD2,many,TRBJ2-5,TRBV20-1,CSARPTGTSVQETQYF,TGCAGTGCCCGCCCCACTGGGACTAGCGTGCAAGAGACCCAGTACTTC
-,-,TRBJ2-7,TRBV24-1,CATSDASYHEQYF,TGTGCCACCAGTGATGCTAGCTACCACGAGCAGTACTTC
-,-,TRBJ2-3,TRBV11-2,CASSLSREDTQYF,TGTGCCAGCAGCTTAAGCAGGGAAGATACGCAGTATTTT
-,-,TRBJ2-5,TRBV3-1,CASSQELGAQETQYF,TGTGCCAGCAGCCAAGAGTTGGGGGCCCAAGAGACCCAGTACTTC
TRBD1,few,TRBJ1-2,TRBV7-2,CASSPDRATYGYTF,TGTGCCAGCAGCCCGGACAGGGCCACCTATGGCTACACCTTC
TRBD2,few,TRBJ2-2,TRBV11-2,CASSRTSLAGELFF,TGTGCCAGCAGCCGGACTAGTTTAGCCGGGGAGCTGTTTTTT
-,-,TRBJ1-1,TRBV20-1,CSARRDGNTEAFF,TGCAGTGCTCGCCGGGACGGGAACACTGAAGCTTTCTTT
TRBD1,-,TRBJ2-3,TRBV27,CASSTGGTTDTQYF,TGTGCCAGCAGTACAGGGGGCACCACAGATACGCAGTATTTT
TRBD1,many,TRBJ2-1,TRBV7-7,CASSSDRVNEQFF,TGTGCCAGCAGCTCGGACAGGGTCAATGAGCAGTTCTTC